Sequencing of this TCR beta chain was carried out in a study of OX40 agonist ivuxolimab in advanced cancers. In the study overall: It was ivuxolimab, an agonistic anti-OX40 (CD134) antibody, that patients were treated with. Cancers in dose escalation were hepatocellular, melanoma, renal cell and head and neck.

This CDR3 is built from 13 residues. V lost 6 bases and J 0 bases, leaving 7 bases between the germline ends. The germline gives CDR1 MNHEY, CDR2 SVGAGI. Individuals having autoimmune disease history or systemic immunosuppression were not enrolled. This clone was found a few times. Generated by immunoSEQ multiplex PCR, the TCRdb table keeps only in-frame clones and is missing some. The sample has fewer than 45,000 clones, nearly 90% seen once. The sequence was obtained from an adult with an advanced solid tumor such as melanoma, head and neck, liver or kidney cancer. Sequences were derived from CD4+ or CD8+ T cells sorted from blood, sampled in a trial of the OX40 agonist ivuxolimab. The chain carries TRBV6-5 and TRBJ2-3, with D perhaps matching TRBD1 (5 bases). The CDR3 loop is CASRDTSTDTQYF. The CDR3 DNA reads TGTGCCAGCAGGGACACTAGCACAGATACGCAGTATTTT.